These T cell receptor beta chains were read from a single sample in a study of blood T cell repertoires in COVID-19. Clones were sequenced by immunoSEQ multiplex PCR, and TCRdb holds only the in-frame ones, with some missing. The sample contains about 190,000 clones, around 84% of which appear only once. The sequenced sample was peripheral blood. The receptors originated from a man aged 25-40 years with active or convalescent COVID-19. CDR3s include the opening cysteine and the closing phenylalanine or tryptophan. D genes are given only for firm matches. Size is stated for part of the rows, as once, few or many counts, or as a class when the clone is expanded.

J | size | D | V | CDR3 | DNA
TRBJ2-7 | - | - | TRBV5-4 | CASSDGGTSSYEQYF | TGTGCCAGCAGCGACGGGGGGACATCATCCTACGAGCAGTACTTC
TRBJ1-5 | - | - | TRBV18 | CASSPSSDQPQHF | TGTGCCAGCTCACCAAGCAGCGATCAGCCCCAGCATTTT
TRBJ2-3 | - | TRBD1 | TRBV27 | CASSWRTGGTDTQYF | TGTGCCAGCAGTTGGCGGACAGGGGGCACAGATACGCAGTATTTT
TRBJ2-6 | - | TRBD1 | TRBV6-6 | CASSYGTVSGANVLTF | TGTGCCAGCAGCTACGGGACAGTCTCTGGGGCCAACGTCCTGACTTTC
TRBJ1-2 | - | TRBD1 | TRBV13 | CASSFRTGNYGYTF | TGTGCCAGCAGCTTCAGGACAGGGAACTATGGCTACACCTTC
TRBJ2-1 | - | - | TRBV7-3 | CASSFPSGNNNEQFF | TGTGCCAGCAGCTTCCCCAGCGGAAATAACAATGAGCAGTTCTTC
TRBJ2-5 | - | - | TRBV7-2 | CASSTYLEETQYF | TGTGCCAGCAGCACGTATCTAGAGGAGACCCAGTACTTC
TRBJ2-5 | - | TRBD1 | TRBV7-3 | CASSLTLTGAQETQYF | TGTGCCAGCAGCTTAACGCTGACAGGGGCACAAGAGACCCAGTACTTC
TRBJ2-3 | - | - | TRBV5-1 | CASSVLARDTQYF | TGCGCCAGCAGTGTACTAGCAAGAGATACGCAGTATTTT
TRBJ1-6 | few | - | TRBV18 | CASSPQGGDNSPLHF | TGTGCCAGCTCACCCCAGGGTGGGGATAATTCACCCCTCCACTTT
TRBJ1-6 | - | - | TRBV27 | CASSSLPGVYLGSPLHF | TGTGCCAGCAGTTCTCTCCCAGGGGTTTATCTTGGTTCACCCCTCCACTTT
TRBJ2-1 | - | - | TRBV19 | CASSLFSPSSYNEQFF | TGTGCCAGTAGCCTCTTTAGTCCTAGCTCCTACAATGAGCAGTTCTTC
TRBJ1-6 | - | - | TRBV28 | CASIPGQDYNSPLHF | TGTGCCAGCATTCCGGGACAAGATTATAATTCACCCCTCCACTTT
TRBJ1-2 | - | - | TRBV5-1 | CASSLHSTGDYGYTF | TGCGCCAGCAGCTTACATTCGACAGGAGACTATGGCTACACCTTC
TRBJ2-3 | - | - | TRBV24-1 | CATSDWEESGTQYF | TGTGCCACCAGTGATTGGGAGGAATCAGGTACGCAGTATTTT
TRBJ1-1 | - | - | TRBV2 | CASSRTANTEAFF | TGTGCCAGCAGTCGCACAGCAAACACTGAAGCTTTCTTT
TRBJ1-6 | - | TRBD1 | TRBV5-5 | CASSLARGGSHNSPLHF | TGTGCCAGCAGCTTAGCCCGAGGGGGCTCACATAATTCACCCCTCCACTTT
TRBJ1-1 | few | - | TRBV6-5 | CASSYSRGTEAFF | TGTGCCAGCAGTTACTCGAGGGGGACTGAAGCTTTCTTT
TRBJ1-2 | - | - | TRBV2 | CASSAPGNYGYTF | TGTGCCAGCAGTGCCCCAGGGAACTATGGCTACACCTTC
TRBJ2-5 | - | - | TRBV20-1 | CSARIGETQYF | TGCAGTGCTAGGATCGGAGAGACCCAGTACTTC
TRBJ1-2 | - | - | TRBV10-3 | CAIRTRIDNYGYTF | TGTGCCATCAGGACCAGGATAGACAACTATGGCTACACCTTC
TRBJ1-2 | - | TRBD1 | TRBV30 | CAWEIGTGTSYTF | TGTGCCTGGGAAATAGGGACAGGGACCTCCTACACCTTC
TRBJ2-7 | - | TRBD2 | TRBV5-1 | CASSGQKSGRGYEQYF | TGCGCCAGCAGCGGTCAGAAAAGCGGGAGGGGGTACGAGCAGTACTTC
TRBJ1-2 | - | TRBD1 | TRBV19 | CASSPTGGDGYTF | TGTGCCAGTAGTCCCACAGGGGGCGATGGCTACACCTTC
TRBJ2-1 | - | TRBD2 | TRBV7-9 | CASRPGLADSSYNEQFF | TGTGCCAGCAGGCCGGGACTAGCGGACAGCTCCTACAATGAGCAGTTCTTC
TRBJ1-2 | - | TRBD1 | TRBV4-2 | CASSQRQGSGNYGYTF | TGTGCCAGCAGCCAAAGACAGGGTTCGGGTAACTATGGCTACACCTTC
TRBJ2-2 | - | - | TRBV28 | CASSFPDQRPNTGELFF | TGTGCCAGCAGTTTCCCCGACCAGCGGCCGAACACCGGGGAGCTGTTTTTT
TRBJ1-2 | - | TRBD1 | TRBV7-2 | CASSPPGGWENGYTF | TGTGCCAGCAGTCCACCAGGGGGCTGGGAGAATGGCTACACCTTC
TRBJ1-1 | - | TRBD1 | TRBV27 | CASSSWDRDNTEAFF | TGTGCCAGCAGTTCTTGGGACAGGGATAACACTGAAGCTTTCTTT
TRBJ2-1 | once | TRBD2 | TRBV7-2 | CASSSGGGEFYNEQFF | TGTGCCAGCAGCTCAGGCGGGGGGGAGTTTTACAATGAGCAGTTCTTC
TRBJ1-2 | - | TRBD1 | TRBV18 | CASSPVDRANYGYTF | TGTGCCAGCTCACCCGTGGACAGGGCTAACTATGGCTACACCTTC
TRBJ2-1 | - | - | TRBV6-5 | CASSVSGSYNEQFF | TGTGCCAGCAGCGTCAGCGGCTCCTACAATGAGCAGTTCTTC
TRBJ1-6 | - | TRBD1 | TRBV27 | CASSLGQGVNSPLHF | TGTGCCAGCTCCCTCGGACAGGGGGTAAATTCACCCCTCCACTTT
TRBJ1-6 | once | - | TRBV6-5 | CASSSIRGSSSPLHF | TGTGCCAGCAGTTCCATCAGGGGCTCGTCGTCACCCCTCCACTTT
TRBJ2-5 | - | TRBD2 | TRBV11-3 | CASSLGGLAGLMAVETQYF | TGTGCCAGCAGCTTAGGGGGGCTAGCGGGACTTATGGCTGTAGAGACCCAGTACTTC
TRBJ1-1 | once | TRBD1 | TRBV5-4 | CASGDRGNTEAFF | TGTGCCAGCGGCGACAGGGGAAACACTGAAGCTTTCTTT
TRBJ1-1 | - | - | TRBV29-1 | CSVLRDTTRNTEAFF | TGCAGCGTACTCCGGGACACAACACGGAACACTGAAGCTTTCTTT
TRBJ1-2 | - | TRBD1 | TRBV11-2 | CASSLAQGATSYGYTF | TGTGCCAGCAGCTTAGCGCAGGGGGCCACGTCCTATGGCTACACCTTC
TRBJ1-1 | - | - | TRBV18 | CASSPPPRVTEAFF | TGTGCCAGCTCACCTCCCCCGCGAGTCACTGAAGCTTTCTTT
TRBJ1-4 | - | TRBD1 | TRBV11-2 | CASSLAPTGWSEKLFF | TGTGCCAGCAGCTTAGCCCCGACAGGGTGGAGCGAAAAACTGTTTTTT
TRBJ2-3 | - | TRBD1 | TRBV2 | CASSARQGTDTQYF | TGTGCCAGCAGTGCCCGACAGGGAACAGATACGCAGTATTTT
TRBJ1-2 | - | TRBD1 | TRBV7-2 | CASSLGPGQALLYGYTF | TGTGCCAGCAGCTTAGGCCCGGGACAGGCTCTCCTCTATGGCTACACCTTC
TRBJ1-5 | - | TRBD1 | TRBV28 | CASSPRTGANQPQHF | TGTGCCAGCAGTCCCAGGACAGGGGCCAATCAGCCCCAGCATTTT
TRBJ1-1 | - | TRBD1 | TRBV19 | CASSITLRDSPDAEAFF | TGTGCCAGTAGTATAACCTTGCGGGACAGTCCAGACGCTGAAGCTTTCTTT
TRBJ1-4 | - | TRBD1 | TRBV19 | CASSIDYRDRGIRGNEKLFF | TGTGCCAGTAGTATAGATTACCGGGACAGGGGAATTCGAGGTAATGAAAAACTGTTTTTT
TRBJ1-6 | - | - | TRBV21-1 | CASSNWLFHAHVRSYNSPLHF | TGTGCCAGCAGCAACTGGCTCTTTCACGCCCACGTTCGCTCCTATAATTCACCCCTCCACTTT
TRBJ1-1 | - | - | TRBV19 | CASSIQGRTEAFF | TGTGCCAGTAGTATTCAGGGCAGGACTGAAGCTTTCTTT
TRBJ2-7 | - | TRBD1 | TRBV6-2/TRBV6-3 | CASSYSTRQGAYEQYF | TGTGCCAGCAGTTACTCGACTAGGCAGGGGGCTTACGAGCAGTACTTC
TRBJ2-4 | - | TRBD1 | TRBV6-6 | CASSSTGVAKNIQYF | TGTGCCAGCAGTTCCACAGGGGTAGCCAAAAACATTCAGTACTTC
TRBJ2-3 | - | TRBD2 | TRBV2 | CASSEGLAGGDTQYF | TGTGCCAGCAGTGAGGGGCTAGCGGGAGGAGATACGCAGTATTTT
TRBJ1-2 | - | - | TRBV14 | CASSRRTGEYGYTF | TGTGCCAGCAGCCGCCGGACGGGGGAGTATGGCTACACCTTC